This TCR beta chain was sequenced during a study of cytomegalovirus exposure and HLA in healthy donors. General study results and limits: When the data were analyzed later, several of the most significant clusters appeared to be linked to common viral pathogens. TRBV6-2, TRBV6-3 and some other V segments were excluded as indistinguishable.

With 60 Vbeta and 13 Jbeta primers, the PCR was carried out. Sequenced by immunoSEQ multiplex PCR; TCRdb stores in-frame clones only, minus some. The profile shows under 250,000 clones, 85% of them singletons. Trimming pared 1 base from V and 2 bases from J, leaving 8 bases between. The CDR3 is 14 residues long. The germline V gene encodes CDR1 SGHVS and CDR2 FQNEAQ. Notes on this clone: Its target is unknown.

This chain joins TRBV7-8 and TRBJ1-2; tentative D call: TRBD1 (6 bases). The TCR comes from a human donor in good health. Sequencing was carried out using PBMCs. CDR3 bases: TGTGCCAGCAGCTTAGACAGGGACAACTATGGCTACACCTTC. Translated: CASSLDRDNYGYTF.